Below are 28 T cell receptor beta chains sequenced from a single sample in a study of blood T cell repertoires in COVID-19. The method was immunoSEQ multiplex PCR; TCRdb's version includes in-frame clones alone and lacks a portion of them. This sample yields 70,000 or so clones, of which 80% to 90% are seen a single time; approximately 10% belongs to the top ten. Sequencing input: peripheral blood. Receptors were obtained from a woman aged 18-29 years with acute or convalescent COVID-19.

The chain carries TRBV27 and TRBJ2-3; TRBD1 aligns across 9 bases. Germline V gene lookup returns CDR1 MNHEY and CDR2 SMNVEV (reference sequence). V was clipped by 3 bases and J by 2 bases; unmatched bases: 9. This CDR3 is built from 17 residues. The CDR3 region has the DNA TGTGCCAGCAGTTTGATCCCCGGGACAGGGATCACAGATACGCAGTATTTT. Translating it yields CASSLIPGTGITDTQYF.

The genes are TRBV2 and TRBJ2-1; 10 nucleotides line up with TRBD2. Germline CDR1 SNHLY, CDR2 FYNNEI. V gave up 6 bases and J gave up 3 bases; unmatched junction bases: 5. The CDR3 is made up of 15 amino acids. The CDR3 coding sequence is TGTGCCAGCAGGGAGACTAGCGGGCTCTACAATGAGCAGTTCTTC. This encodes CASRETSGLYNEQFF. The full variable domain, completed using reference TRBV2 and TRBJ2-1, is EPEVTQTPSHQVTQMGQEVILRCVPISNHLYFYWYRQILGQKVEFLVSFYNNEISEKSEIFDDQFSVERPDGSNFTLKIRSTKLEDSAMYFCASRETSGLYNEQFFGPGTRLTVL.

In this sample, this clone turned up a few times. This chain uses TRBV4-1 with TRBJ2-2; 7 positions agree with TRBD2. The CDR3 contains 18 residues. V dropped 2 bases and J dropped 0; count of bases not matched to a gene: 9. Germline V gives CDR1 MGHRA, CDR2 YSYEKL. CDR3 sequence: CASSQTLASGTNTGELFF. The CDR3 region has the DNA TGCGCCAGCAGCCAAACGCTGGCTAGCGGTACGAACACCGGGGAGCTGTTTTTT.

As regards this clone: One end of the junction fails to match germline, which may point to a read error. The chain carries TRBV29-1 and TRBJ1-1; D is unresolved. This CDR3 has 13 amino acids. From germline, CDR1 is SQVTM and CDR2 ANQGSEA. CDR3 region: CSVQDTTYTEAFF. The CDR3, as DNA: TGCAGCGTTCAAGACACTACGTACACTGAAGCTTTCTTT.

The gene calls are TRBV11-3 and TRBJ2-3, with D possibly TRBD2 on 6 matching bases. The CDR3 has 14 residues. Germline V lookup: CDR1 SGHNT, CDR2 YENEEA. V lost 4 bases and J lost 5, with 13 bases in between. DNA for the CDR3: TGTGCCAGCAGCTCGCAGGGTAGCGGAGATACGCAGTATTTT. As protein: CASSSQGSGDTQYF.

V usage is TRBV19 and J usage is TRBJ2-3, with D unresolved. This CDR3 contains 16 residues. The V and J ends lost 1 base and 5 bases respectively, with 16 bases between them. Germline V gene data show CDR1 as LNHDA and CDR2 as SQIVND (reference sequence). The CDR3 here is CASSIGWVRQKDTQYF. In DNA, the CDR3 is TGTGCCAGTAGTATAGGTTGGGTGAGACAAAAAGATACGCAGTATTTT.

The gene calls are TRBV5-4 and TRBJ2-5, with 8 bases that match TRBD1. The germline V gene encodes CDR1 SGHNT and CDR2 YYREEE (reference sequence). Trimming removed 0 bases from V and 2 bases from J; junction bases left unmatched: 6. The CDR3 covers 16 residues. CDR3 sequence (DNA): TGTGCCAGCAGCTTGGAGGCAGGGGGCTTTCAAGAGACCCAGTACTTC. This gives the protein CASSLEAGGFQETQYF.

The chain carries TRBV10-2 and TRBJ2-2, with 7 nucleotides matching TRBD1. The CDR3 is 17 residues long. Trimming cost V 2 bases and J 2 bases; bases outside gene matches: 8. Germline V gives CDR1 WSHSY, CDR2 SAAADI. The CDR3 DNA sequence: TGCGCCAGCAGTGAGATGGGACAGAGCTATAACACCGGGGAGCTGTTTTTT. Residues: CASSEMGQSYNTGELFF.

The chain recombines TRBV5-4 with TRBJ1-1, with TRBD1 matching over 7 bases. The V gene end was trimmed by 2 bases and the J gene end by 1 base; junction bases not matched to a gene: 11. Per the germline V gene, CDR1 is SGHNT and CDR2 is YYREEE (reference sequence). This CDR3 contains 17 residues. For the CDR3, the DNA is TGTGCCAGCAGCTTAACGACCAACAGGGGTTGGAACACTGAAGCTTTCTTT. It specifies CASSLTTNRGWNTEAFF.

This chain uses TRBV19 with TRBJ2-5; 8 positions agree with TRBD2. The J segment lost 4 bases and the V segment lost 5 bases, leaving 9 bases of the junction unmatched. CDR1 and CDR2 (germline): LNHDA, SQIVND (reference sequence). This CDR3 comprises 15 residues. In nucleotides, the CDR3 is TGTGCCAGTAGTGCACGGGGGGGAAGGGTAGAGACCCAGTACTTC. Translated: CASSARGGRVETQYF. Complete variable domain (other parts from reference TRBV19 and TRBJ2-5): DGGITQSPKYLFRKEGQNVTLSCEQNLNHDAMYWYRQDPGQGLRLIYYSQIVNDFQKGDIAEGYSVSREKKESFPLTVTSAQKNPTAFYLCASSARGGRVETQYFGPGTRLLVL.

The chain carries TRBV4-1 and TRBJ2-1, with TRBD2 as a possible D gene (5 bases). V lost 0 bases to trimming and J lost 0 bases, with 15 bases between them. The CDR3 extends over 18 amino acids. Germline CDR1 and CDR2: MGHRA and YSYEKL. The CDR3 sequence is CASSQEVLDLSSYNEQFF. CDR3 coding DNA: TGCGCCAGCAGCCAAGAAGTACTAGATCTGAGCTCCTACAATGAGCAGTTCTTC.

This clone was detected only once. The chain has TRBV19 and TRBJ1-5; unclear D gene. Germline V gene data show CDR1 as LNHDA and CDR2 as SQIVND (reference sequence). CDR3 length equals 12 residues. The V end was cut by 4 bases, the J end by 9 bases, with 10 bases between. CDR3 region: CASSSNEGPQHF. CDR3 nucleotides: TGTGCCAGTAGTAGCAACGAGGGGCCCCAGCATTTT.

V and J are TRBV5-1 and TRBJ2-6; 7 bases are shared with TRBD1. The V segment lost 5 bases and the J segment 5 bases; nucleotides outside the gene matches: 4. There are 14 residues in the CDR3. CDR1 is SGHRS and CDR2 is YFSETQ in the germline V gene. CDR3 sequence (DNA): TGCGCCAGCAGACAGGGGAACCGGGCCAACGTCCTGACTTTC. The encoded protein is CASRQGNRANVLTF.

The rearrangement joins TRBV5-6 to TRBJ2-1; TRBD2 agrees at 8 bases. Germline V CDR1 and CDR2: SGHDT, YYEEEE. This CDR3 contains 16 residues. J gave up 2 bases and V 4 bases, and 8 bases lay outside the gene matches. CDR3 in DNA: TGTGCCAGCAGCCTGAACCCGGGACTAGCCTACAATGAGCAGTTCTTC. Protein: CASSLNPGLAYNEQFF.

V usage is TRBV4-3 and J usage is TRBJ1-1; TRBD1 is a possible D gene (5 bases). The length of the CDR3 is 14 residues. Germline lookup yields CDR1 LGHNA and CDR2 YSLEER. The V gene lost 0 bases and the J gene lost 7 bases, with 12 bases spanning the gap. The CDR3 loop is CASSQDAAGREAFF. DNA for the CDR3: TGCGCCAGCAGCCAAGACGCGGCAGGGCGTGAAGCTTTCTTT.

The CDR3: CASSGARPEAFF. CDR3 DNA: TGTGCCAGCAGTGGGGCCCGGCCTGAAGCTTTCTTT. The V call is TRBV2, the J call TRBJ1-1; D is ambiguous. CDR3 size: 12 residues. V was cut by 4 bases and J by 6 bases, with 9 bases left in between. Germline CDR1 SNHLY, CDR2 FYNNEI.

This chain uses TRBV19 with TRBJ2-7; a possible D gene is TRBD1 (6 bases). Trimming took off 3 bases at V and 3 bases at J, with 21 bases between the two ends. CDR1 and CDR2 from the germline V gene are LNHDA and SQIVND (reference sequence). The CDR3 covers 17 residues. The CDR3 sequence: CASSIGLASQGLYEQYF. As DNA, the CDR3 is TGTGCCAGTAGTATCGGGCTCGCTAGCCAGGGGCTCTACGAGCAGTACTTC.

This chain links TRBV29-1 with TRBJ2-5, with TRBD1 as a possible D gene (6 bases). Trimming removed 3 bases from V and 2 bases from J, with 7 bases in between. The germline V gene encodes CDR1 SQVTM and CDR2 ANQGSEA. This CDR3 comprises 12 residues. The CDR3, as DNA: TGCAGCGTTGAGGGACAACAAGAGACCCAGTACTTC. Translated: CSVEGQQETQYF.

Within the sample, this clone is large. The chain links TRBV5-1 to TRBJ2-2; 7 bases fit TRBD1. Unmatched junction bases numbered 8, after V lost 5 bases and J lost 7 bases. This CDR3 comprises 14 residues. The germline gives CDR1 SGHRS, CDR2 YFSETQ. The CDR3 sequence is CASSGQGEGGELFF. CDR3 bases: TGCGCCAGCAGTGGGCAGGGGGAAGGCGGGGAGCTGTTTTTT.

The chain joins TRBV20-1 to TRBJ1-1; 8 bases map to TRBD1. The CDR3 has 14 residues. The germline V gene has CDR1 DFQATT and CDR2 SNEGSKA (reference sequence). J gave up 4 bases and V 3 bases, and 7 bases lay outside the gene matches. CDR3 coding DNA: TGCAGTGCTAGTGCGGCAGGGGGCATCACTGAAGCTTTCTTT. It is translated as CSASAAGGITEAFF.

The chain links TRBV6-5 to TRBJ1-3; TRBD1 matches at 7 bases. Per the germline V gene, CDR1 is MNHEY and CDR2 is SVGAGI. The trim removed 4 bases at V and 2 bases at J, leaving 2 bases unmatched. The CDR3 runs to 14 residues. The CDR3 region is CASSSDRAGNTIYF. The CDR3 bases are TGTGCCAGCAGTTCCGACAGGGCTGGAAACACCATATATTTT.

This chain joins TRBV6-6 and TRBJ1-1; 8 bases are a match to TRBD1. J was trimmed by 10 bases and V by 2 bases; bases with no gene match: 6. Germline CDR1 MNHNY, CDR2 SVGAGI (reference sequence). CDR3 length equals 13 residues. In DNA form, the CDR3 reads TGTGCCAGCAGTTACGGGGACAGGTCGGGAGCTTTCTTT. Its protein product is CASSYGDRSGAFF.

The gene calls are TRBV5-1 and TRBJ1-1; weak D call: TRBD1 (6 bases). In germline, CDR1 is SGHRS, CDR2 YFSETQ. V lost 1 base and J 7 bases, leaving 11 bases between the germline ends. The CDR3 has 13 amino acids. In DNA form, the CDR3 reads TGCGCCAGCAGCTTGACAGGGTTCGATGAAGCTTTCTTT. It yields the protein CASSLTGFDEAFF.

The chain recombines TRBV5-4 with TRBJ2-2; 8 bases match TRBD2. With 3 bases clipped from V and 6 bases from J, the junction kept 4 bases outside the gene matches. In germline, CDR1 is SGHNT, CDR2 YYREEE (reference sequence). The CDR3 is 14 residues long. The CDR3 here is CASSYRGGAGELFF. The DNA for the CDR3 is TGTGCCAGCAGCTACCGGGGGGGTGCCGGGGAGCTGTTTTTT.

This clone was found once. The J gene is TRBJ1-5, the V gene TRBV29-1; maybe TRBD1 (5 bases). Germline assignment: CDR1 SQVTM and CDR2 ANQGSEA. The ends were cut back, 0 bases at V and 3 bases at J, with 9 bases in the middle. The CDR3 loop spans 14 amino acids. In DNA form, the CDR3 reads TGCAGCGTTGAAGAGGGGCCCCACAATCAGCCCCAGCATTTT. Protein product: CSVEEGPHNQPQHF.

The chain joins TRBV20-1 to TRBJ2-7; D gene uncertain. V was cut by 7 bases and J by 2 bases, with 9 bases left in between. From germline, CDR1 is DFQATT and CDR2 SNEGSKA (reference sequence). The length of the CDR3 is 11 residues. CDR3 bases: TGCAGTGGAACAGCCGCCTACGAGCAGTACTTC. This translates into CSGTAAYEQYF.

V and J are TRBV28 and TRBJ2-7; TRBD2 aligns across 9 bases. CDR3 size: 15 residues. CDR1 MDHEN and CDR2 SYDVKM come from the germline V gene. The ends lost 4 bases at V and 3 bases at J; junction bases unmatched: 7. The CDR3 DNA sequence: TGTGCCAGCAGTTCTTGGCGGGAGGGCCGCTACGAGCAGTACTTC. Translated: CASSSWREGRYEQYF.

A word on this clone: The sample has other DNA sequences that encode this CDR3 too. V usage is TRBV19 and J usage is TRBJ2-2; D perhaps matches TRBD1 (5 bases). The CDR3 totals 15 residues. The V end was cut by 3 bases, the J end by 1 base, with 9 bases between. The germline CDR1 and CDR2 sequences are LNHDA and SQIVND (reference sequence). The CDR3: CASSMRDRNTGELFF. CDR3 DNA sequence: TGTGCCAGTAGTATGCGCGACAGGAACACCGGGGAGCTGTTTTTT.